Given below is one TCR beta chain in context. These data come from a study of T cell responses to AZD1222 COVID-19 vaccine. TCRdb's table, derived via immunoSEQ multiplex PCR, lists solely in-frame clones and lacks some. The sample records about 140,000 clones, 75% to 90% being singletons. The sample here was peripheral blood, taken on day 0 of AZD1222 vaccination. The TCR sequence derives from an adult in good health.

Here the CDR3 DNA reads TGTGCCTGGGCGGACAGGGGGAAGGGTGAAAAACTGTTTTTT. Its translation is CAWADRGKGEKLFF. The V and J genes are TRBV30 and TRBJ1-4, with 10 bases fitting TRBD1. Germline CDR1 GTSNPN, CDR2 SVGIG (reference sequence). The V segment lost 5 bases and the J segment 7 bases; nucleotides outside the gene matches: 7. This CDR3 has 14 residues.